The 5 T cell receptor beta chains in this list originate from one sample, sequenced in a study of OX40 agonist ivuxolimab in advanced cancers. Here immunoSEQ multiplex PCR was the method, and the copy in TCRdb shows in-frame clones only, minus some. The sample shows about 62,000 clones, 88% of them seen only once. The starting material was CD4+ or CD8+ T cells sorted from blood, obtained in a trial of the OX40 agonist ivuxolimab. The receptor source for this set is an adult with an advanced solid tumor such as melanoma, head and neck, liver or kidney cancer.

The chain links TRBV7-6 to TRBJ1-3; D may be TRBD1 (5 bases). The CDR3 covers 17 residues. The V gene's germline CDR1 is SGHVS and CDR2 FNYEAQ. V lost 0 bases and J lost 4, with 16 bases in between. The CDR3 sequence is CASSLATAGLGGNTIYF. The CDR3 DNA reads TGTGCCAGCAGCTTAGCAACTGCAGGGCTGGGAGGAAACACCATATATTTT.

This chain links TRBV11-2 with TRBJ2-2; D is uncertain. Germline V CDR1 and CDR2: SGHAT, FQNNGV. With 4 bases removed from V and 2 bases from J, the gap between germline ends came to 5 bases. The CDR3 covers 13 residues. This chain's CDR3 is CASSSFNTGELFF. The CDR3 DNA reads TGTGCCAGCAGCTCATTTAACACCGGGGAGCTGTTTTTT.

The gene calls are TRBV7-9 and TRBJ1-1; TRBD1 is a possible D gene (5 bases). Trimming left V 5 bases short and J 5 bases short, with 9 bases between. This CDR3 is built from 12 residues. The germline gives CDR1 SEHNR, CDR2 FQNEAQ (reference sequence). The CDR3, as DNA: TGTGCCAGCAGCCTCGGGGCTACTGAAGCTTTCTTT. It translates to CASSLGATEAFF. The full variable domain, with the rest looked up from reference TRBV7-9 and TRBJ1-1, is DTGVSQNPRHKITKRGQNVTFRCDPISEHNRLYWYRQTLGQGPEFLTYFQNEAQLEKSRLLSDRFSAERPKGSFSTLEIQRTEQGDSAMYLCASSLGATEAFFGQGTRLTVV.

There are a few counts of this clone. This chain connects TRBV28 to TRBJ2-5; TRBD2 agrees at 8 bases. V lost 4 bases, J lost 4 bases, and 2 bases stayed unmatched. CDR1 and CDR2 (germline): MDHEN, SYDVKM. The CDR3 spans 13 residues. CDR3 in amino acids: CASSYGLAETQYF. DNA of the CDR3: TGTGCCAGCAGTTACGGACTAGCAGAGACCCAGTACTTC.

This chain links TRBV19 with TRBJ2-1, with 7 nucleotides matching TRBD1. With 8 bases clipped from V and 4 bases from J, the junction kept 8 bases outside the gene matches. The CDR3 runs 14 residues. CDR1 is LNHDA, CDR2 SQIVND, per germline (reference sequence). CDR3 protein: CASSRPDRYNEQFF. CDR3 nucleotides: TGTGCCAGTTCCAGACCGGACAGGTACAATGAGCAGTTCTTC.